Presented here are 9 T cell receptor beta chains from one specimen sequenced in a study of blood T cell repertoires in COVID-19. The data were produced by immunoSEQ multiplex PCR, yet TCRdb's version contains in-frame clones alone and is incomplete. The sample records fewer than 250,000 clones, roughly 89% being singletons. Input material: PBMCs or T cells enriched from blood (not recorded which). These receptors came from a man aged 25 to 45 who had been exposed to COVID-19.

V gene TRBV21-1 combines with J gene TRBJ2-2; the DNA was not compared with TRBD2, the D call given in the table. TRBV21-1 is annotated as a pseudogene. CDR3 size: 14 residues. The CDR3: CASSAPTYTGELFF. The CDR3 DNA reads TGTGCCAGCAGCGCCCCGACTTACACCGGGGAGCTGTTTTTT.

The chain couples TRBV14 to TRBJ1-1; 8 bases fit TRBD1. The CDR3 contains 18 residues. V trimming: 4 bases; J trimming: 6 bases; junction bases outside the gene matches: 19. Germline CDR1 and CDR2: SGHDN and FVKESK. This CDR3 reads CASSLRQGQVGGRAEAFF. As DNA, the CDR3 is TGTGCCAGCAGCCTTCGACAGGGACAGGTCGGGGGGCGAGCTGAAGCTTTCTTT.

The chain combines TRBV15 with TRBJ1-6; TRBD1 is a possible D gene (6 bases). This CDR3 has 16 amino acids. The V gene lost 3 bases and the J gene lost 9 bases, with 18 bases spanning the gap. Germline V gives CDR1 LNHNV, CDR2 YYDKDF (reference sequence). The CDR3 sequence is CATSRTRQAGVSPLHF. As DNA, the CDR3 is TGTGCCACCAGCAGGACCAGACAGGCCGGCGTTTCACCCCTCCACTTT.

The chain employs TRBV27 and TRBJ2-5; 8 nucleotides agree with TRBD1. This CDR3 has 12 amino acids. V shed 4 bases and J 5 bases; nucleotides not matched to a gene: 0. CDR1 and CDR2 (germline): MNHEY, SMNVEV (reference sequence). Written as DNA, the CDR3 is TGTGCCAGCAGTTGGACAGGGGAGACCCAGTACTTC. Protein sequence: CASSWTGETQYF.

The chain carries TRBV6-5 and TRBJ1-2; TRBD1 aligns across 9 bases. Germline V gives CDR1 MNHEY, CDR2 SVGAGI. J was trimmed by 8 bases and V by 0 bases; bases with no gene match: 7. The CDR3 runs 15 residues. For the CDR3, the DNA is TGTGCCAGCAGTTACTCGATTGGGACAGGGCACGGCTACACCTTC. Protein product: CASSYSIGTGHGYTF.

This chain joins TRBV7-2 and TRBJ1-2, with TRBD1 as a possible D gene (5 bases). Germline CDR1 reads SGHTA; CDR2 reads FQGNSA. This CDR3 comprises 15 residues. The ends were cut back, 6 bases at V and 2 bases at J, with 16 bases in the middle. This CDR3 reads CASSEHGGTNYGYTF. The CDR3 nucleotides are TGTGCCAGCAGTGAACATGGGGGGACCAACTATGGCTACACCTTC.

The chain has TRBV29-1 and TRBJ1-2; D gene ambiguous. Trimming took 3 bases from V and 10 from J, leaving 18 bases between them. There are 13 residues in the CDR3. The germline V gene encodes CDR1 SQVTM and CDR2 ANQGSEA. CDR3 DNA: TGCAGCGTTGAGGTCGGGTCGCCACTGACCTACACCTTC. This codes for CSVEVGSPLTYTF.

This clone was seen just once. This sequence joins TRBV11-2 and TRBJ2-1; TRBD2 might be the D (7 bases). Between the trimmed V and J ends, which lost 0 bases and 2 bases, there was a span of 17 bases. The CDR3 spans 18 residues. Germline V gene sequence: CDR1 SGHAT, CDR2 FQNNGV. CDR3 region: CASSLEGRGAPPYNEQFF. The DNA for the CDR3 is TGTGCCAGCAGCTTAGAGGGGAGGGGGGCCCCTCCCTACAATGAGCAGTTCTTC.

The J gene is TRBJ2-1, the V gene TRBV2, with 9 bases identical to TRBD2. This CDR3 contains 15 residues. V lost 5 bases, J lost 3 bases, and 5 bases stayed unmatched. CDR1 is SNHLY, CDR2 FYNNEI, per germline. DNA of the CDR3: TGTGCCAGCAGTCAGGAGACTAGCGGCTACAATGAGCAGTTCTTC. This gives the protein CASSQETSGYNEQFF.